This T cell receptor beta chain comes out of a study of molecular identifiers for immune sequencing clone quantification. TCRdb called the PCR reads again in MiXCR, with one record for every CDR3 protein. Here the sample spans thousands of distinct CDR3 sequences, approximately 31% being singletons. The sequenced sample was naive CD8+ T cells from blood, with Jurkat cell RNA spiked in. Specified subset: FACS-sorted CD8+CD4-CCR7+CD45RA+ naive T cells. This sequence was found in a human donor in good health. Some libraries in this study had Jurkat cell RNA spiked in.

CDR3 sequence: CSARDGLGPSVYEQYF. The CDR3 bases are TGCAGTGCTAGAGATGGTTTGGGCCCGTCGGTCTACGAGCAGTACTTC. This chain connects TRBV20-1 to TRBJ2-7; D gene uncertain. The CDR3 has 16 residues. Germline CDR1 is DFQATT and CDR2 is SNEGSKA (reference sequence). V lost 0 bases and J lost 3, with 18 bases in between.